Listed below are T cell receptor beta chains from one sample, sequenced in a study of tumor-infiltrating lymphocytes in localized non-small cell lung cancer. Assay used: immunoSEQ multiplex PCR; TCRdb lists only in-frame clones, some missing. The sample lists about 12,000 clones, about 75% occurring once. Source material: uninvolved lung tissue not adjacent to the tumor. These receptors all stem from a human donor with non-small cell lung cancer. Each CDR3 is given with its conserved first and last residue. Fields, in order: CDR3 length, D gene, V gene, CDR3 protein. The D gene is left open where the match is weak.

14,NA,TRBV5-1,CASSLELAGYGYTF
16,TRBD2,TRBV7-2,CASSFLGTSRNGELFF
15,NA,TRBV19,CASSINRADNSPLHF
14,NA,TRBV6-6,CASTERRGQETQYF
11,TRBD2,TRBV2,CASRYGGEQYF
12,NA,TRBV14,CASSHGHTGYTF
17,NA,TRBV4-1,CASSQGSSTKNTGELFF
15,NA,TRBV5-1,CASSLEGSGGETQYF
13,TRBD1,TRBV12-5,CASGFQGATEAFF
17,TRBD1,TRBV7-2,CASSLQSSQGMNTEAFF
15,NA,TRBV6-5,CASSYSGRAGNTIYF
13,NA,TRBV10-3,CATPRGSAGEQYF
13,NA,TRBV28,CASKPPWAGEAFF
11,NA,TRBV5-6,CASSSRFRAFF
13,NA,TRBV11-2,CASSADRNTEAFF
13,NA,TRBV6-6,CASSVREVETQYF
14,TRBD2,TRBV5-1,CASSFREGGDTQYF
13,NA,TRBV27,CASSLSVRHEQYF
12,NA,TRBV19,CASSMKDYGYTF
15,NA,TRBV5-4,CASGGSRSGANVLTF
15,NA,TRBV6-5,CASSGRGRGNTEAFF
14,NA,TRBV5-1,CASSYPGTPNTQYF
17,NA,TRBV29-1,CSVPIHRDSSGANVLTF
15,NA,TRBV5-1,CASSTQGPPNEKLFF
15,TRBD1,TRBV28,CASSFRDRGDQPQHF
16,TRBD2,TRBV19,CASSIKAGSSYNEQFF
15,TRBD2,TRBV5-4,CASSPGLASTDTQYF
17,TRBD2,TRBV28,CASSDFSSGSSYNEQFF
15,NA,TRBV2,CASSGRRTGSTEAFF
14,NA,TRBV6-1,CASRRQADSYEQYF
16,TRBD1,TRBV9,CASSVAGTGVGETQYF
11,NA,TRBV7-8,CASSSVDEQFF
15,NA,TRBV28,CASTTTGGLAGELFF
14,NA,TRBV15,CATSRDPQSYGYTF
14,NA,TRBV19,CASSIGQGLTEAFF
15,NA,TRBV7-3,CASSLTPATTDTQYF
14,NA,TRBV6-5,CASSRGGRSYGYTF
14,NA,TRBV7-9,CASSLAGSGYGYTF
15,TRBD2,TRBV5-4,CASSLGLAGDREQYF
14,TRBD1,TRBV2,CASSAIGTVTEAFF
15,TRBD2,TRBV28,CASREGGRAQETQYF
20,TRBD2,TRBV5-1,CASSLGASGRLYANTGELFF
15,TRBD1,TRBV27,CASSSLNRGHQPQHF
15,TRBD1,TRBV16,CASSQSGGQGNTIYF
15,NA,TRBV4-1,CASSPGSGEGYEQYF
15,NA,TRBV6-1,CASSPSGGMTQPQHF
13,NA,TRBV9,CASSAGMNTEAFF
14,TRBD1,TRBV6-5,CASSSDRGTYEQYF
15,NA,TRBV4-1,CASSSRHRGNDEQYF
14,NA,TRBV5-1,CASSLDMSTDTQYF